These T cell receptor beta chains were read from a single sample in a study of OX40 agonist ivuxolimab in advanced cancers. The assay was immunoSEQ multiplex PCR, and TCRdb's table has in-frame clones only and misses some. The sample has approximately 6,300 clones, 81% seen once. The material sequenced was CD4+ or CD8+ T cells sorted from blood, taken in a trial of the OX40 agonist ivuxolimab. All receptors come from an adult with an advanced solid tumor such as melanoma, head and neck, liver or kidney cancer. Each CDR3 is given with its conserved first and last residue. The D gene is left open where the match is weak. Some rows have no size entry. The others give once, few or many, or a class for an expanded clone.

length	J	V	D	size	DNA	CDR3
12	TRBJ1-4	TRBV7-6	-	few	TGTGCCAGCAGCAGGGACCAAGGAAAACTGTTTTTT	CASSRDQGKLFF
12	TRBJ2-1	TRBV28	-	-	TGTGCCAGCAGTTTAAGGGTAGGTGAGCAGTTCTTC	CASSLRVGEQFF
16	TRBJ2-5	TRBV9	TRBD2	-	TGTGCCAGCAGCGTAGTCTTCGCGGGAGGGTGGGAGACCCAGTACTTC	CASSVVFAGGWETQYF
12	TRBJ1-6	TRBV7-9	-	few	TGTGCCAGCAGCTTAACAAATTCACCCCTCCACTTT	CASSLTNSPLHF
13	TRBJ1-4	TRBV15	-	-	TGTGCCACCAGCTACCGCGGTGGGGGCATACTGTTTTTT	CATSYRGGGILFF
15	TRBJ1-5	TRBV6-1	TRBD1	-	TGTGCCAGCAGTGAACGGGAGGGGGCGCGGCAGCCCCAGCATTTT	CASSEREGARQPQHF
13	TRBJ1-1	TRBV9	-	-	TGTGCCAGCAGCGTTGGAATGAACACTGAAGCTTTCTTT	CASSVGMNTEAFF
15	TRBJ2-2	TRBV27	TRBD2	-	TGTGCCAGGGAGGGGACTAGCGGAAACACCGGGGAGCTGTTTTTT	CAREGTSGNTGELFF
20	TRBJ2-2	TRBV4-2	TRBD2	-	TGTGCCAGCAGCCAAGATCCTAGCGAGGCGTTCAGCGGGGCGTCCGGGGAGCTGTTTTTT	CASSQDPSEAFSGASGELFF
17	TRBJ2-5	TRBV5-1	-	few	TGCGCCAGCAGTCCTCCGGTGGGGAGCGCCCTCGGGGAGACCCAGTACTTC	CASSPPVGSALGETQYF
15	TRBJ1-3	TRBV28	-	-	TGTGCCAGCAGTCCGACGGCGAGCTCTGGAAACACCATATATTTT	CASSPTASSGNTIYF
17	TRBJ2-1	TRBV18	TRBD2	-	TGTGCCAGCTCACCGGGACTAGCGGGAGAAGGCTACAATGAGCAGTTCTTC	CASSPGLAGEGYNEQFF